Each of the 2 T cell receptor beta chains below was sequenced from the same sample in a study of blood T cell repertoires in COVID-19. Repertoires were generated with immunoSEQ multiplex PCR, while TCRdb's copy carries only in-frame clones and drops some. The repertoire holds a few hundred thousand clones, with 70% to 85% as singletons. Input material: peripheral blood. Receptor source: a man in his forties or fifties with active or convalescent COVID-19.

This rearrangement joins TRBV6-5 to TRBJ1-3, with 9 positions matching TRBD1. This CDR3 has 15 amino acids. Germline values: CDR1 MNHEY, CDR2 SVGAGI. The V segment lost 7 bases and the J segment 9 bases; nucleotides outside the gene matches: 13. CDR3 sequence: CASTGQGIFGSTIYF. CDR3 nucleotide sequence: TGTGCCAGCACCGGACAGGGGATCTTCGGGAGCACCATATATTTT.

V is TRBV11-2 and J is TRBJ1-2, with a weak D call TRBD1 (5 bases). CDR3 length equals 16 residues. Trimming removed 5 bases from V and 1 base from J, with 17 bases in between. Germline V CDR1 and CDR2: SGHAT, FQNNGV. CDR3 loop: CASSDPQGWDNYGYTF. In nucleotides, the CDR3 is TGTGCCAGCAGCGACCCGCAGGGTTGGGATAACTATGGCTACACCTTC.